Shown below are 30 T cell receptor beta chains from a single sample sequenced in a study of CD8+ T cells in alopecia areata (dated by TCRdb to between 2017 and 2018). Libraries were built with the immunoSEQ multiplex PCR assay. To provide template for TCR sequencing, every sample had RNA extracted and reverse transcribed into cDNA. TCRdb took over this immuneACCESS table, retaining in-frame rearrangements with V and J assigned. Such tables are incomplete; in checked studies, under half of the missing clones stem from an unresolved V gene, and the remainder is unexplained. The sample table records 120,000 or so clones; 45% to 50% of these occur just once. The ten largest clones capture 8% to 11% of the sample. Specimen: NKG2D-low CD8+ T cells sorted from blood. The cell subset or site tag for this specimen amounts to: sorted CD8+ NKG2D-low blood T cells. The receptors derive from a human donor with alopecia areata.

Within the sample, this clone is medium-sized. The chain has TRBV4-1 and TRBJ2-2; D gene ambiguous. The V gene's germline CDR1 is MGHRA and CDR2 YSYEKL. This CDR3 region has 15 residues. The V gene lost 2 bases and the J gene lost 5 bases, with 12 bases spanning the gap. CDR3 amino acids: CASSQYPKGTGELFF. In DNA form, the CDR3 reads TGCGCCAGCAGCCAATATCCAAAAGGAACCGGGGAGCTGTTTTTT.

The genes are TRBV29-1 and TRBJ2-7, with D perhaps TRBD1 (6 bases). The CDR3 totals 14 residues. The V gene's germline CDR1 is SQVTM and CDR2 ANQGSEA. Deletions cut 6 bases from V and 2 bases from J, with 17 bases between. The CDR3 DNA reads TGCAGCGTAAGGGGGACGGATTTGACCTACGAGCAGTACTTC. The encoded protein is CSVRGTDLTYEQYF.

This clone appeared a few times. V usage is TRBV28 and J usage is TRBJ2-1, with D perhaps matching TRBD2 (6 bases). The V end was cut by 8 bases, the J end by 4 bases, with 12 bases between. The CDR3 is made up of 13 amino acids. The germline gives CDR1 MDHEN, CDR2 SYDVKM. For the CDR3, the DNA is TGTGCCAGCTTAGCGGCATCATACAATGAGCAGTTCTTC. Protein product: CASLAASYNEQFF. Supplemented by reference TRBV28 and TRBJ2-1, the full variable domain reads DVKVTQSSRYLVKRTGEKVFLECVQDMDHENMFWYRQDPGLGLRLIYFSYDVKMKEKGDIPEGYSVSREKKERFSLILESASTNQTSMYLCASLAASYNEQFFGPGTRLTVL.

This clone was counted between two and nine times. The V and J genes are TRBV14 and TRBJ2-7, with D possibly being TRBD1 or TRBD2 (5 bases each). The CDR3 is made up of 15 amino acids. The germline CDR1 and CDR2 sequences are SGHDN and FVKESK. V dropped 4 bases and J dropped 1 base, with 14 bases sitting between them. CDR3 DNA sequence: TGTGCCAGCAGCCCCGGACTCAGGGCTTCCTACGAGCAGTACTTC. Residues: CASSPGLRASYEQYF.

This clone has more than one count but fewer than ten. The rearrangement joins TRBV7-9 to TRBJ2-2; D uncertain. CDR3 length equals 12 residues. V shed 5 bases and J shed 6 bases, with 7 bases lying between them. Germline CDR1 reads SEHNR; CDR2 reads FQNEAQ (reference sequence). CDR3 amino acids: CASSGSPGELFF. DNA for the CDR3: TGTGCCAGCAGCGGATCCCCCGGGGAGCTGTTTTTT.

Only a few counts were recorded for this clone. The gene calls are TRBV27 and TRBJ2-3; D is unclear. Germline CDR1 and CDR2: MNHEY and SMNVEV (reference sequence). V was clipped by 6 bases and J by 6 bases, with 7 bases between them. The length of the CDR3 is 11 residues. The DNA of the CDR3 is TGTGCCAGCAGAGGCATCGATACGCAGTATTTT. It translates to CASRGIDTQYF.

This clone was observed once. The chain couples TRBV20-1 to TRBJ2-1, with D unresolved. The CDR3 is 11 amino acids. Per the germline V gene, CDR1 is DFQATT and CDR2 is SNEGSKA (reference sequence). Trimming left V 7 bases short and J 4 bases short, with 8 bases between. In DNA form, the CDR3 reads TGCAGTGTCGACTTTTACAATGAGCAGTTCTTC. Translated: CSVDFYNEQFF.

The chain recombines TRBV29-1 with TRBJ1-1; TRBD1 might be the D (5 bases). The CDR3 is 13 amino acids. V lost 3 bases and J 2 bases, leaving 10 bases between the germline ends. Germline V gene lookup returns CDR1 SQVTM and CDR2 ANQGSEA. CDR3 amino acids: CSVDGGGNTEAFF. The CDR3 DNA is TGCAGCGTTGATGGCGGGGGTAACACTGAAGCTTTCTTT.

V and J are TRBV27 and TRBJ1-1; possible D gene TRBD1, 6 bases. The CDR3 runs 14 residues. V was shortened by 8 bases and J by 4 bases, with 17 bases between the two germline ends. CDR1 and CDR2 (germline): MNHEY, SMNVEV (reference sequence). CDR3 amino acids: CASFSGGWGTEAFF. CDR3 DNA sequence: TGTGCCAGCTTCTCCGGGGGCTGGGGCACTGAAGCTTTCTTT.

This clone was seen a few times. This chain connects TRBV19 to TRBJ2-7; maybe TRBD1 (5 bases). The CDR3 is made up of 14 amino acids. Germline CDR1 reads LNHDA; CDR2 reads SQIVND (reference sequence). V lost 3 bases and J 2 bases, leaving 11 bases between the germline ends. The DNA of the CDR3 is TGTGCCAGTAGTATGGCCCAGACAGCCTACGAGCAGTACTTC. It codes for CASSMAQTAYEQYF.

The rearrangement uses TRBV7-9 and TRBJ2-3; the D call may be TRBD1 or TRBD2 (6 bases each). Germline V gene lookup returns CDR1 SEHNR and CDR2 FQNEAQ (reference sequence). Trimming pared 0 bases from V and 5 bases from J, leaving 12 bases between. CDR3 length: 15 amino acids. The CDR3 region has the DNA TGTGCCAGCAGCTTAGCCCAGGGGAGGCAAGATACGCAGTATTTT. Protein sequence: CASSLAQGRQDTQYF.

This clone was seen only a few times. The genes are TRBV29-1 and TRBJ2-5; 10 nucleotides agree with TRBD2. The CDR3 extends over 14 amino acids. The ends lost 5 bases at V and 0 bases at J; junction bases unmatched: 3. Germline CDR1 is SQVTM and CDR2 is ANQGSEA. CDR3: CSVSGLADQETQYF. CDR3 DNA: TGCAGCGTTAGTGGACTAGCGGACCAAGAGACCCAGTACTTC.

The chain employs TRBV7-2 and TRBJ1-5, with 12 bases identical to TRBD1. V trimming: 3 bases; J trimming: 6 bases; junction bases outside the gene matches: 3. Germline-derived CDR1 and CDR2 are SGHTA and FQGNSA. The CDR3 covers 15 residues. As DNA, the CDR3 is TGTGCCAGCAGCTTGGGGACAGGGGGCGGTCAGCCCCAGCATTTT. This gives the protein CASSLGTGGGQPQHF.

This clone was recorded once. The chain links TRBV30 to TRBJ1-5, with a possible D match to TRBD1 (5 bases). CDR1 and CDR2 (germline): GTSNPN, SVGIG (reference sequence). Trimming removed 2 bases from V and 7 bases from J, with 12 bases in between. The CDR3 contains 13 residues. CDR3 amino acids: CAWSTDGDQPQHF. The DNA for the CDR3 is TGTGCCTGGAGTACGGACGGGGACCAGCCCCAGCATTTT.

The rearrangement links TRBV5-4 to TRBJ2-7, with 7 bases aligning to TRBD1. The germline V gene has CDR1 SGHNT and CDR2 YYREEE (reference sequence). CDR3 length equals 14 residues. J was trimmed by 2 bases and V by 5 bases; bases with no gene match: 7. The CDR3 reads CASRSLGTAYEQYF. The DNA for the CDR3 is TGTGCCAGCAGGTCGCTGGGGACAGCCTACGAGCAGTACTTC. The whole variable domain, filled in from reference TRBV5-4 and TRBJ2-7, reads ETGVTQSPTHLIKTRGQQVTLRCSSQSGHNTVSWYQQALGQGPQFIFQYYREEENGRGNFPPRFSGLQFPNYSSELNVNALELDDSALYLCASRSLGTAYEQYFGPGTRLTVT.

This clone appeared a few times. This chain joins TRBV28 and TRBJ2-3; D gene uncertain. The V gene lost 2 bases and the J gene lost 3 bases, with 12 bases spanning the gap. The CDR3 contains 15 residues. CDR1 is MDHEN and CDR2 is SYDVKM in the germline V gene. The CDR3: CASSLGSPETDTQYF. In DNA form, the CDR3 reads TGTGCCAGCAGTTTAGGTTCTCCCGAGACAGATACGCAGTATTTT.

CDR3: CSVARGTAYSYEQYF. The CDR3, as DNA: TGCAGCGTTGCAAGGGGTACGGCATACTCCTACGAGCAGTACTTC. V usage is TRBV29-1 and J usage is TRBJ2-7, with D perhaps matching TRBD1 (5 bases). Trimming stripped 4 bases from V and 0 bases from J, with 16 bases between. The CDR3 extends over 15 amino acids. Germline CDR1 and CDR2: SQVTM and ANQGSEA.

This chain links TRBV29-1 with TRBJ2-1; 7 nucleotides line up with TRBD1. There are 14 residues in the CDR3. CDR1 SQVTM and CDR2 ANQGSEA come from the germline V gene. J was trimmed by 8 bases and V by 4 bases; bases with no gene match: 11. The CDR3, as DNA: TGCAGCGTTGCGGACGGGACAGAATTTTATGAGCAGTTCTTC. This translates into CSVADGTEFYEQFF.

This clone showed up just once. The chain is built from TRBV5-1 and TRBJ2-3; D is ambiguous. This CDR3 region has 13 residues. The germline V and J ends were trimmed by 7 bases and 2 bases, with 11 bases remaining between them. Germline loops: CDR1 SGHRS, CDR2 YFSETQ. The CDR3 sequence is CASGIAPTDTQYF. CDR3 nucleotides: TGCGCCAGCGGGATCGCCCCCACAGATACGCAGTATTTT.

The chain's CDR3 is CAWSGASLTDTQYF. As DNA, the CDR3 is TGTGCCTGGAGCGGGGCCTCTCTCACAGATACGCAGTATTTT. The chain combines TRBV30 with TRBJ2-3; D is possibly TRBD1 or TRBD2 (5 bases each). This CDR3 has 14 amino acids. The V end lost 3 bases, the J end lost 2 bases, and 12 bases lay between the germline ends. The germline V gene encodes CDR1 GTSNPN and CDR2 SVGIG (reference sequence). Full variable domain (remainder filled in from reference TRBV30 and TRBJ2-3): SQTIHQWPATLVQPVGSPLSLECTVEGTSNPNLYWYRQAAGRGLQLLFYSVGIGQISSEVPQNLSASRPQDRQFILSSKKLLLSDSGFYLCAWSGASLTDTQYFGPGTRLTVL.

Notes on this clone: Other DNA sequences in the same sample also yield this CDR3. The V call is TRBV30, the J call TRBJ2-2; the D gene could be TRBD1 or TRBD2 (5 bases each). Germline CDR1 reads GTSNPN; CDR2 reads SVGIG (reference sequence). V was cut by 0 bases and J by 5 bases, with 7 bases left in between. The CDR3 has 13 residues. CDR3 nucleotides: TGTGCCTGGAGTGTTGGGGGTACCGGGGAGCTGTTTTTT. Encoded protein: CAWSVGGTGELFF.

With regard to this clone: One end of the junction varies from germline; a read error may be responsible. J is TRBJ2-7 and V is TRBV27; TRBD2 matches at 9 bases. There are 12 residues in the CDR3. Germline V gene sequence: CDR1 MNHEY, CDR2 SMNVEV (reference sequence). CDR3 DNA: TGTGCCAGCATTGACAATCTCCTAGCGGGGCGGTTC. Its protein is CASIDNLLAGRF.

This chain joins TRBV29-1 and TRBJ2-7, with 8 bases identical to TRBD1. Unmatched junction bases numbered 7, after V lost 5 bases and J lost 1 base. The CDR3 runs to 14 residues. CDR1 is SQVTM, CDR2 ANQGSEA, per germline. CDR3 sequence (DNA): TGCAGCGTTCTGACAGGGGAAGTATCCTACGAGCAGTACTTC. It specifies CSVLTGEVSYEQYF.

This clone was found a few times. This may be a read error, as it is one base from a much larger clone. The sample carries other DNA sequences with the same CDR3. J is TRBJ2-5 and V is TRBV2; no definite D call. The V end was cut by 4 bases, the J end by 4 bases, with 1 base between. The CDR3 contains 10 residues. Germline V lookup: CDR1 SNHLY, CDR2 FYNNEI. The CDR3 loop is CASSGETQYF. The CDR3 DNA follows: TGTGCCAGCAGTGGAGAGACCCAGTACTTC.

V gene TRBV29-1 combines with J gene TRBJ1-2, with D unclear. The CDR3 spans 11 residues. V lost 3 bases to trimming and J lost 7 bases, with 9 bases between them. CDR1 is SQVTM, CDR2 ANQGSEA, per germline. The CDR3 DNA is TGCAGCGTTGAGACCCGGAGTGGCTACACCTTC. Translation gives CSVETRSGYTF.

The J gene is TRBJ2-3, the V gene TRBV29-1, with D maybe TRBD1 (5 bases). V was clipped by 3 bases and J by 0 bases, with 7 bases between them. CDR1 is SQVTM and CDR2 is ANQGSEA in the germline V gene. The CDR3 has 13 residues. The CDR3 protein is CSVDRESTDTQYF. The CDR3 nucleotides are TGCAGCGTTGACAGGGAAAGCACAGATACGCAGTATTTT.

The chain combines TRBV11-2 with TRBJ2-4, with D perhaps being TRBD1 or TRBD2 (5 bases each). V lost 6 bases and J 5 bases, leaving 14 bases between the germline ends. The germline CDR1 and CDR2 sequences are SGHAT and FQNNGV. This CDR3 is built from 14 residues. The CDR3 DNA follows: TGTGCCAGCAGTAACCGGGACGAAGAAAACATTCAGTACTTC. Protein sequence: CASSNRDEENIQYF.

This clone turned up a few times. This chain uses TRBV28 with TRBJ2-5; 10 bases align to TRBD2. Germline lookup yields CDR1 MDHEN and CDR2 SYDVKM. The CDR3 covers 14 residues. V shed 6 bases and J 10 bases; nucleotides not matched to a gene: 11. For the CDR3, the DNA is TGTGCCAGCAGCCTTCTAGCGGGGGCCCGGAACCAGTACTTC. This sequence encodes CASSLLAGARNQYF.

The genes are TRBV29-1 and TRBJ2-7, with D unresolved. Germline assignment: CDR1 SQVTM and CDR2 ANQGSEA. Trimming removed 5 bases from V and 3 bases from J, with 8 bases in between. This CDR3 comprises 11 residues. CDR3 in DNA: TGCAGCGTTCTTTCCGACTACGAGCAGTACTTC. It translates to CSVLSDYEQYF.

This clone has a handful of counts. Other DNA sequences from this sample encode an identical CDR3 as well. As DNA, the CDR3 is TGCAGCGTATTGGACTACGAGCAGTACTTC. This gives the protein CSVLDYEQYF. The rearrangement joins TRBV29-1 to TRBJ2-7; D is ambiguous. Trimming removed 6 bases from V and 3 bases from J, with 6 bases in between. The CDR3 totals 10 residues. Germline V gene sequence: CDR1 SQVTM, CDR2 ANQGSEA.